The T cell receptor beta chain under discussion was sequenced for a study of T cells expressing NK-cell markers. No DNA is given; TCRdb re-called the 5' RACE reads and lists each CDR3 protein once. The data show hundreds of thousands of distinct CDR3 sequences, and the top ten clones hold about 5.2%. Sequenced sample: blood T cells: a sorted CD56 or NKG2C T cell subset, CD4+ or CD8+ T cells, or bulk PBMC T cells (not recorded which). The receptor was isolated from a man aged 18 to 69 in good health.

The CDR3 reads CASSLQGPTADTQYF. The V gene is TRBV5-4, the J gene TRBJ2-3; the TRBD2 assignment by TCRdb is unverifiable without DNA. This CDR3 comprises 15 residues. Germline V CDR1 and CDR2: SGHNT, YYREEE (reference sequence). Full variable domain (missing parts from reference TRBV5-4 and TRBJ2-3): ETGVTQSPTHLIKTRGQQVTLRCSSQSGHNTVSWYQQALGQGPQFIFQYYREEENGRGNFPPRFSGLQFPNYSSELNVNALELDDSALYLCASSLQGPTADTQYFGPGTRLTVL.